This T cell receptor (beta chain) was identified in a study of blood T cells in healthy people across ages. Study conclusions and caveats: Roughly linear declines in TCR beta diversity per million T cells occurred with age.

The CDR3 spans 14 residues. The germline V gene has CDR1 SQVTM and CDR2 ANQGSEA. Trimming removed 5 bases from V and 0 bases from J, with 13 bases in between. Next came a second PCR, run for about 7 to 12 cycles, which used a sample-barcoded 5' primer along with a J-beta primer mix. Every molecule of cDNA carried a tag from a template-switch adaptor with 12 random nucleotides. All samples gave at least 2.5 million CDR3-containing paired-end reads. TCRdb ran MiXCR on the 5' RACE reads and lists one entry per CDR3 protein. The sample comprises about 1.1 million distinct CDR3 sequences, 35% to 40% of which are singletons, and about an eighth rests with the top ten. This clonotype was seen more than once but under ten times. Antigen unknown. Each sample had at least 6 million PBMCs isolated.

This rearrangement joins TRBV29-1 to TRBJ1-1, with D perhaps matching TRBD1 (5 bases). Material for sequencing was blood. The source of this sequence is a man between 18 and 35 years old in good health. The CDR3 sequence: CSVRGRAMNTEAFF. Written as DNA, the CDR3 is TGCAGCGTTAGGGGCAGGGCCATGAACACTGAAGCTTTCTTT.